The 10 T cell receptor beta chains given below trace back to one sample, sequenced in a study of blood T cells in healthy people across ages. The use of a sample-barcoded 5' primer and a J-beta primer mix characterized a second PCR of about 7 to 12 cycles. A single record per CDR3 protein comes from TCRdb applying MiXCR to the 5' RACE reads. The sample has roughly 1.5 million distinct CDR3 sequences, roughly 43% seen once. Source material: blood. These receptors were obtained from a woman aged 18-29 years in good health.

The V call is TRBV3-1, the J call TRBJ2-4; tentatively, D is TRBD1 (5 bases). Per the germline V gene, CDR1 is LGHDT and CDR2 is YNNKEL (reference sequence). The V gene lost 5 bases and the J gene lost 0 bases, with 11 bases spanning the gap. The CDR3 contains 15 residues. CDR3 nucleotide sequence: TGTGCCAGCAGCACACCGACAGTAGCCAAAAACATTCAGTACTTC. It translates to CASSTPTVAKNIQYF.

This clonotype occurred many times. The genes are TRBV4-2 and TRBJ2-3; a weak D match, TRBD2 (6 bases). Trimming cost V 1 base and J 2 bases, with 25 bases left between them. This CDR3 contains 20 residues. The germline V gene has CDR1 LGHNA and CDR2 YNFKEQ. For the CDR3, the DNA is TGTGCCAGCAGCCAAGGAAGGGGTCCCCGAATAGCGGATTACACAGATACGCAGTATTTT. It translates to CASSQGRGPRIADYTDTQYF.

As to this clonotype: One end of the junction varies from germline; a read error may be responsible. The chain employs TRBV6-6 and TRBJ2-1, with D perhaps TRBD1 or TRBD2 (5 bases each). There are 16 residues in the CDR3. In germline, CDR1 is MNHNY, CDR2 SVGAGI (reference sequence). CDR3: CARSSGYGATYNEQFF. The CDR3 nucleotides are TGTGCCCGCAGTTCAGGCTACGGGGCGACCTACAATGAGCAGTTCTTC.

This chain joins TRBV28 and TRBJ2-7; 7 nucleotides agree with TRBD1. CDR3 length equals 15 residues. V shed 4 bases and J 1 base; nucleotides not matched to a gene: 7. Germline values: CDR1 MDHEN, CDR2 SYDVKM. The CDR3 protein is CASSYRGARSYEQYF. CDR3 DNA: TGTGCCAGCAGTTACAGGGGCGCAAGATCCTACGAGCAGTACTTC.

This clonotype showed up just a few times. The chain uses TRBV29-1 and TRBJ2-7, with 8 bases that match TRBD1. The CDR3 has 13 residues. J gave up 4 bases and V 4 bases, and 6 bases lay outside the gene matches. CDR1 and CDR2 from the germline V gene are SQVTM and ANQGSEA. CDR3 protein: CSVAGGGQYEQYF. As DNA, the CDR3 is TGCAGCGTTGCAGGGGGCGGCCAGTACGAGCAGTACTTC.

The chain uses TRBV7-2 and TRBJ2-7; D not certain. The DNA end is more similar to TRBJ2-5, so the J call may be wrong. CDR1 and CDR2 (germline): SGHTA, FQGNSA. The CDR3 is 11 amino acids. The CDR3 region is CASSAWETQYF. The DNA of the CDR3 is TGTGCCAGCAGCGCGTGGGAGACCCAGTACTTC.

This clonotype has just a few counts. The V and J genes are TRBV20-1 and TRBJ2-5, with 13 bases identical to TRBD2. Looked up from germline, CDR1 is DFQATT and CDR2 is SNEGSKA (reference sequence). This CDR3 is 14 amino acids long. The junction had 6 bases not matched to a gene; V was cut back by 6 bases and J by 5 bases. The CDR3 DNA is TGCAGTGCAAGACTAGCGGGAGGCGGGGAGACCCAGTACTTC. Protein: CSARLAGGGETQYF.

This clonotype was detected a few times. The CDR3 protein is CASRLGQDNYGYTF. The CDR3 coding sequence is TGTGCCAGCAGGTTGGGACAGGATAACTATGGCTACACCTTC. The V gene is TRBV7-2, the J gene TRBJ1-2; 8 bases align to TRBD1. Trimming cost V 6 bases and J 1 base; bases outside gene matches: 4. CDR3 length: 14 residues. Germline loops: CDR1 SGHTA, CDR2 FQGNSA. The whole variable domain, remainder taken from reference TRBV7-2 and TRBJ1-2, is GAGVSQSPSNKVTEKGKDVELRCDPISGHTALYWYRQSLGQGLEFLIYFQGNSAPDKSGLPSDRFSAERTGGSVSTLTIQRTQQEDSAVYLCASRLGQDNYGYTFGSGTRLTVV.

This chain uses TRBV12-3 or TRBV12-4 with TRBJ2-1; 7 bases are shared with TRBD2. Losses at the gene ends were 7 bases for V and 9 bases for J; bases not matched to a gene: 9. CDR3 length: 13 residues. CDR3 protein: CASKRDPPPEQFF. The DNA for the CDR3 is TGTGCCAGCAAGCGGGACCCCCCTCCTGAGCAGTTCTTC.

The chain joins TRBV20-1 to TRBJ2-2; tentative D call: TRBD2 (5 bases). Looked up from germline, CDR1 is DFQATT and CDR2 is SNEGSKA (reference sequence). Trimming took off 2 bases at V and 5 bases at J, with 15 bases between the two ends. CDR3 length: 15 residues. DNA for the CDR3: TGCAGTGCTAGACCCGGAGGAGCATTAACCGGGGAGCTGTTTTTT. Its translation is CSARPGGALTGELFF.